This TCR beta chain was retrieved from a study of T-cell reconstitution after alpha-beta-depleted transplantation in children. General study results and limits: After transplant, at about two months, alpha-beta T cells were reportedly derived from several hundred expanded graft clones. At one year after transplant, newly produced T cells mostly accounted for T-cell counts and diversity.

The authors prepared the TCRbeta library with unique molecular identifiers. Each CDR3 protein gets one entry after TCRdb re-called the PCR reads with MiXCR. Of under 250,000 distinct CDR3 sequences in the sample, 20% to 30% were seen once. J lost 6 bases, V lost 2 bases, and 8 bases had no gene match. CDR3 length: 16 amino acids. Looked up from germline, CDR1 is LGHDT and CDR2 is YNNKEL (reference sequence). A remark on this clonotype: The antigen is unknown.

The V call is TRBV3-1, the J call TRBJ2-2; 8 bases agree with TRBD1. This material consisted of PBMCs, mostly from graft donor cells, taken 360 days after TCRalphabeta/CD19-depleted stem cell transplant. The origin of this receptor is a female patient between 2 and 10 years old who had a stem cell transplant for congenital amegakaryocytic thrombocytopenia, so the T cells may come from the graft donor. The CDR3 nucleotides read TGTGCCAGCAGCCAACAAGGACAGGGAAGCGCCGGGGAGCTGTTTTTT. Translated, it gives CASSQQGQGSAGELFF.